This record looks at one T cell receptor beta chain sequence and its context. Its antigen remains unidentified. The data originate from a study of cytomegalovirus exposure and HLA in healthy donors. Germline CDR1 reads SNHLY; CDR2 reads FYNNEI. The ends lost 5 bases at V and 15 bases at J; junction bases unmatched: 8. This CDR3 region has 14 residues. Findings and caveats of the study: In all likelihood, a cluster of highly shared sequence variants was a sequencing artifact. Later on, analysis showed that most CMV-associated TCR beta chains appeared to be HLA-restricted. An Asian-associated ancestry cluster reportedly showed fewer N-insertions than the approximately 630-donor mean in a later analysis.

This PCR relied on a set of 60 Vbeta primers and 13 Jbeta primers. Method: immunoSEQ multiplex PCR; TCRdb's copy keeps in-frame clones and lacks some. The data show 150,000 to 200,000 clones, almost 80% seen once. V is TRBV2 and J is TRBJ2-1; 15 bases are shared with TRBD2. The TCR was taken from a man between 40 and 49 years old in good health and CMV-seropositive. Sequencing was done on a sample of PBMCs. The DNA of the CDR3 is TGTGCCAGCAGTAGGCAGGGGACTAGCGGGAGGCCGTTCTTC. Residues: CASSRQGTSGRPFF.